Listed below are T cell receptor beta chains from one sample, sequenced in a study of response to subunit inactivated influenza vaccine. TCRdb reanalysed the RT-PCR reads using MiXCR and keeps one entry per CDR3 protein. The profile covers approximately 500,000 distinct CDR3 sequences, with over 10% appearing a single time and about an eighth taken by the ten largest. Sample: PBMCs from blood, taken 45 days after vaccination. The source is a man aged 45 to 65 who received an inactivated influenza vaccine. The CDR3 runs from the conserved cysteine through the conserved F or W. A D gene is named only where the DNA matches it firmly. Only part of the rows carry a size: once, few, many, or a class if the clone is expanded.

-,TRBV18,TRBD1,TRBJ2-7,TGTGCCAGCTCACCACCGAACAGGGGGGCTTACGAGCAGTACTTC,CASSPPNRGAYEQYF
few,TRBV7-9,TRBD2,TRBJ2-5,TGTGCCAGCAGCAAACCGGGACTAGCGGGGGAAGAGACCCAGTACTTC,CASSKPGLAGEETQYF
few,TRBV6-5,TRBD1,TRBJ1-1,TGTGCCAGCAGTTACGCCGACAGGGAGTTTGAAGCTTTCTTT,CASSYADREFEAFF
-,TRBV5-5,TRBD1,TRBJ2-3,TGTGCCAGCAGCTTATTGACAGGGGGGAACACAGATACGCAGTATTTT,CASSLLTGGNTDTQYF
-,TRBV10-3,-,TRBJ2-7,TGTGCCATCTCCAAAAACCTCCCCCCAGACGGGTCCTACGAGCAGTACTTC,CAISKNLPPDGSYEQYF
many,TRBV12-3/TRBV12-4,-,TRBJ1-2,TGTGCCAGCACCCCTGACAGGACGTATGGCTACACCTTC,CASTPDRTYGYTF
few,TRBV20-1,TRBD1,TRBJ2-5,TGCAGTGCTACTGGACAGGGAAGATTGGAAGCCCAGTACTTC,CSATGQGRLEAQYF
-,TRBV6-1,TRBD2,TRBJ2-5,TGTGCCAGCAAGTCCCCGGGAGGGGGAGAGACCCAGTACTTC,CASKSPGGGETQYF
many,TRBV5-1,-,TRBJ2-7,TGCGCCAGCAGCCCGTTACCCCGGGACTCCTACGAGCAGTACTTC,CASSPLPRDSYEQYF
few,TRBV29-1,TRBD2,TRBJ2-1,TGCAGCGTTGAGGGTCTAGCGGGAGGGTCGGGTGAGCAGTTCTTC,CSVEGLAGGSGEQFF
-,TRBV6-1,TRBD1,TRBJ2-7,TGTGCCAGCAGAAACAGGGGGATTTCCTACGAGCAGTACTTC,CASRNRGISYEQYF
-,TRBV6-2/TRBV6-3,TRBD1,TRBJ1-5,TGTGCCAGCAGACAGGGGTACGGGAATCAGCCCCAGCATTTT,CASRQGYGNQPQHF
-,TRBV24-1,-,TRBJ2-7,TGTGCCACCAGTGAGTCGGGGCGCGAGCAGTACTTC,CATSESGREQYF
-,TRBV28,TRBD1,TRBJ2-5,TGTGCCAGCAGTTCAACAGGGGGACACACACAGGCCCAGTACTTC,CASSSTGGHTQAQYF
-,TRBV11-2,-,TRBJ2-3,TGTGCCAGCAGCCTCTGGAGGGGGGCAGATACGCAGTATTTT,CASSLWRGADTQYF
few,TRBV6-1,-,TRBJ1-1,TGTGCCTCTAAAGAAGGGGATTGGGACACTGAAGCTTTCTTT,CASKEGDWDTEAFF
many,TRBV7-9,-,TRBJ2-1,TGTGCCAGCAGCTTAGGGCAGTGGAATGAGCAGTTCTTC,CASSLGQWNEQFF
few,TRBV18,-,TRBJ2-2,TGTGCCAGCTCACCAATCCAAACCGGGGAGCTGTTTTTT,CASSPIQTGELFF
-,TRBV9,-,TRBJ1-3,TGTGCCAGCAGCGTAGAACCTTTCCCCTCTGGAAACACCATATATTTT,CASSVEPFPSGNTIYF